This passage covers 27 T cell receptor beta chains from one sample sequenced in a study of regulatory T cells in long-lasting Graves disease. Construction of TCR beta libraries relied on iRepertoire HTBI primers and on Arm-PCR targeting CDR3 regions. A single record per CDR3 protein comes from TCRdb applying MiXCR to the multiplex PCR reads. The sample carries about 620,000 distinct CDR3 sequences, less than 20% recorded once. Documented time point: newly diagnosed GD, antithyroid drugs for less than 3 months. TCR sequences were obtained from RNA taken from PBMCs. These data were likewise used in another study, on T cells in Graves' hyperthyroidism and ophthalmopathy.

The material was peripheral blood mononuclear cells (PBMCs), obtained at new diagnosis, from a patient treated with antithyroid drugs. Source of these receptors: a woman younger than 45 with Graves disease.

On this clonotype itself: Sequence at one end of the junction differs from germline and may be a read error. The chain links TRBV19 to TRBJ2-1; the D is unclear. The germline V gene encodes CDR1 LNHDA and CDR2 SQIVND (reference sequence). This CDR3 is 13 amino acids long. CDR3 bases: TGTGCCAGTAGTCCTTCAATGGGCAATGAGCAGCTCTTC. Translation gives CASSPSMGNEQLF.

This clonotype has ten or more counts. The rearrangement joins TRBV5-1 to TRBJ1-1; D is ambiguous. The germline gives CDR1 SGHRS, CDR2 YFSETQ. Trimming removed 7 bases at V and 0 bases at J, with 10 bases between. CDR3 size: 13 residues. This chain's CDR3 is CASGLDLNTEAFF. The CDR3 DNA reads TGCGCCAGCGGCCTGGATTTGAACACTGAAGCTTTCTTT.

This clonotype has more than one count but fewer than ten. This chain's CDR3 is CASSQSTGTWAGANVLTF. DNA of the CDR3: TGTGCCAGCAGCCAAAGCACCGGGACATGGGCTGGGGCCAACGTCCTGACTTTC. This chain links TRBV3-1 with TRBJ2-6, with TRBD1 as a possible D gene (6 bases). Germline V gives CDR1 LGHDT, CDR2 YNNKEL (reference sequence). Between the trimmed V and J ends, which lost 2 bases and 2 bases, there was a span of 16 bases. CDR3 length equals 18 residues.

In this sample, this clonotype turned up a few times. V and J are TRBV28 and TRBJ1-4; D is possibly TRBD1 (5 bases). Per germline, CDR1 MDHEN and CDR2 SYDVKM. Trimming left V 8 bases short and J 2 bases short, with 21 bases between. CDR3 length: 17 residues. The CDR3 coding sequence is TGTGCCAGCCCCTGGGGCAGGGCCCCCTCGACTAATGAAAAACTGTTTTTT. This translates into CASPWGRAPSTNEKLFF.

Many counts were recorded for this clonotype. This chain joins TRBV28 and TRBJ1-1; D is possibly TRBD1 (6 bases). The germline V gene has CDR1 MDHEN and CDR2 SYDVKM. Trimming removed 4 bases from V and 6 bases from J, with 18 bases in between. This CDR3 has 15 residues. The CDR3 nucleotides read TGTGCCAGCAGTTCGGGGGGCTTGCGAAGTCCTGAAGCTTTCTTT. It specifies CASSSGGLRSPEAFF.

This clonotype was detected a few times. The rearrangement joins TRBV3-1 to TRBJ2-6; D is uncertain. The CDR3 totals 13 residues. Trimming removed 1 base from V and 9 bases from J, with 7 bases in between. Germline CDR1 and CDR2: LGHDT and YNNKEL (reference sequence). In DNA form, the CDR3 reads TGTGCCAGCAGCCAAGGAACCCTCAACGTCCTGACTTTC. Residues: CASSQGTLNVLTF.

This clonotype was observed at least ten times. This chain connects TRBV6-5 to TRBJ1-5; no firm D call. CDR1 and CDR2 from the germline V gene are MNHEY and SVGAGI. Deletions cut 3 bases from V and 7 bases from J, with 16 bases between. CDR3 length equals 15 residues. CDR3 amino acids: CASSYGVLFSQPQHF. The CDR3 DNA reads TGTGCCAGCAGTTATGGGGTTTTGTTCAGCCAGCCCCAGCATTTT.

A word on this clonotype: Possible read error: a much larger clone is one base away. The gene calls are TRBV28 and TRBJ2-7; 8 bases map to TRBD1. Germline V gene sequence: CDR1 MDHEN, CDR2 SYDVKM. The CDR3 length is 15 residues. CDR3 in amino acids: CASSLYRTGWDERYF. The CDR3 coding sequence is TGTGCCAGCAGTCTCTACCGGACAGGGTGGGACGAGCGGTACTTC.

A few counts support this clonotype. The chain is built from TRBV18 and TRBJ2-7; 8 bases align to TRBD1. The CDR3 has 15 amino acids. V dropped 5 bases and J dropped 6; count of bases not matched to a gene: 12. Germline values: CDR1 KGHSH, CDR2 LQKENI. In DNA form, the CDR3 reads TGTGCCAGCTCAGGGAACAGGGGGGATCGGAGCGAGCAGTACTTC. Amino acids: CASSGNRGDRSEQYF.

The CDR3 is CSAREDSFNQPQHF. CDR3 coding DNA: TGCAGTGCTAGAGAGGACAGTTTCAATCAGCCCCAGCATTTT. V gene TRBV20-1 combines with J gene TRBJ1-5; D might be TRBD1 (6 bases). Germline CDR1 is DFQATT and CDR2 is SNEGSKA (reference sequence). V was pared by 0 bases and J by 3 bases, with 9 bases between. The CDR3 length is 14 residues.

Only a few counts were recorded for this clonotype. The chain couples TRBV28 to TRBJ1-2, with D unresolved. The length of the CDR3 is 13 residues. CDR1 MDHEN and CDR2 SYDVKM come from the germline V gene. V lost 2 bases to trimming and J lost 9 bases, with 13 bases between them. The CDR3 region has the DNA TGTGCCAGCAGTTTACCCGGACTACTACGCTACACCTTC. This translates into CASSLPGLLRYTF.

This clonotype was observed many times. CDR3 loop: CASSWGQGNSPLHF. Here the CDR3 DNA reads TGTGCCAGCAGTTGGGGACAGGGGAACTCACCCCTCCACTTT. The rearrangement joins TRBV27 to TRBJ1-6, with 10 bases fitting TRBD1. With V trimmed by 4 bases and J by 10 bases, 4 bases remained unmatched. The V gene's germline CDR1 is MNHEY and CDR2 SMNVEV (reference sequence). This CDR3 comprises 14 residues.

This chain links TRBV24-1 with TRBJ2-1; a possible D gene is TRBD1 (6 bases). The germline V gene encodes CDR1 KGHDR and CDR2 SFDVKD. The CDR3 length is 15 residues. V was cut by 5 bases and J by 0 bases, with 10 bases left in between. In DNA form, the CDR3 reads TGTGCCACCAGTGCTAGGGACATCTCCTACAATGAGCAGTTCTTC. Protein sequence: CATSARDISYNEQFF.

This clonotype was picked up one time. This chain connects TRBV4-1 to TRBJ1-6, with D perhaps TRBD1 (5 bases). Trimming shortened V by 0 bases and J by 12 bases, and 18 bases separated the two germline ends. The germline gives CDR1 MGHRA, CDR2 YSYEKL. CDR3 length: 16 residues. The CDR3 loop reads CASSQDRLAGFIPLHF. DNA for the CDR3: TGCGCCAGCAGCCAAGATCGGCTGGCAGGGTTTATACCCCTCCACTTT.

This chain joins TRBV6-2 or TRBV6-3 and TRBJ2-7; 8 bases fit TRBD2. After removal of 1 base from V and 3 bases from J, the junction contained 8 bases not matched to a gene. The CDR3 is 16 residues long. CDR1 and CDR2 (germline): MNHEY, SVGEGT. CDR3 amino acids: CASSYWSGGPVYEQYF. The CDR3 DNA is TGTGCCAGCAGTTACTGGTCGGGAGGGCCTGTCTACGAGCAGTACTTC.

Worth noting for this clonotype: This may arise from a read error, as a much more abundant clone is one base away. The chain is built from TRBV7-2 and TRBJ2-7; TRBD1 agrees at 8 bases. The CDR3 totals 17 residues. CDR1 and CDR2 from the germline V gene are SGHTA and FQGNSA. The ends lost 5 bases at V and 4 bases at J; junction bases unmatched: 16. The CDR3 DNA reads as TGTGCCAGCAGCCTTGAAGTTGGACAGGGTTTTTATTACGAGCAGTACTTC. Translation: CASSLEVGQGFYYEQYF.

This clonotype was observed many times. This chain uses TRBV2 with TRBJ2-1; 10 bases are a match to TRBD2. The CDR3 has 15 residues. V trimming: 2 bases; J trimming: 7 bases; junction bases outside the gene matches: 5. Germline V gene sequence: CDR1 SNHLY, CDR2 FYNNEI. CDR3 DNA: TGTGCCAGCAGTGAATCCGCGACTAGCGGGAATGAGCAGTTCTTC. Protein product: CASSESATSGNEQFF. Supplemented by reference TRBV2 and TRBJ2-1, the full variable domain reads EPEVTQTPSHQVTQMGQEVILRCVPISNHLYFYWYRQILGQKVEFLVSFYNNEISEKSEIFDDQFSVERPDGSNFTLKIRSTKLEDSAMYFCASSESATSGNEQFFGPGTRLTVL.

This chain uses TRBV5-4 with TRBJ1-1, with D perhaps TRBD1 (6 bases). The V end lost 4 bases, the J end lost 4 bases, and 17 bases lay between the germline ends. Germline V lookup: CDR1 SGHNT, CDR2 YYREEE (reference sequence). The CDR3 sequence is 15 residues long. CDR3 region: CASSPTGRGATEAFF. The CDR3 region has the DNA TGTGCCAGCAGCCCCACAGGTCGGGGGGCCACTGAAGCTTTCTTT. The full variable domain, rest sourced from reference TRBV5-4 and TRBJ1-1, is ETGVTQSPTHLIKTRGQQVTLRCSSQSGHNTVSWYQQALGQGPQFIFQYYREEENGRGNFPPRFSGLQFPNYSSELNVNALELDDSALYLCASSPTGRGATEAFFGQGTRLTVV.

This clonotype has only a few counts. A read error may account for a junction end that differs from germline. J is TRBJ1-1 and V is TRBV18, with 8 bases that match TRBD1. There are 15 residues in the CDR3. CDR1 is KGHSH, CDR2 LQKENI, per germline. The CDR3 region has the DNA TGTGCCAGCTCACCAAGGAGACAGGGGAACGCTGAAGCTTTCTTT. It specifies CASSPRRQGNAEAFF.

The gene calls are TRBV6-1 and TRBJ2-4; 8 nucleotides match TRBD2. The germline V gene has CDR1 MNHNS and CDR2 SASEGT. J was trimmed by 11 bases and V by 7 bases; bases with no gene match: 13. CDR3 length: 14 residues. As DNA, the CDR3 is TGTGCCAGCAACCGGGAGGGGAGTATTACATTTCAGTACTTC. Translating gives CASNREGSITFQYF.

This clonotype was recorded a few times. The J gene is TRBJ2-7, the V gene TRBV6-1; D is unclear. V gave up 4 bases and J gave up 4 bases, with 11 bases separating them. The CDR3 runs to 13 residues. From germline, CDR1 is MNHNS and CDR2 SASEGT. DNA of the CDR3: TGTGCCAGCAGTGCCACCAGGATTTACGAGCAGTACTTC. Amino acids: CASSATRIYEQYF.

The gene calls are TRBV3-1 and TRBJ2-2; 9 bases map to TRBD1. Per germline, CDR1 LGHDT and CDR2 YNNKEL (reference sequence). The V gene end was trimmed by 0 bases and the J gene end by 4 bases; junction bases not matched to a gene: 18. The CDR3 length is 21 residues. CDR3 region: CASSQERLRVGQGGVTGELFF. The CDR3 DNA sequence: TGTGCCAGCAGCCAAGAGAGGTTACGTGTGGGACAGGGAGGAGTCACCGGGGAGCTGTTTTTT.

The rearrangement links TRBV20-1 to TRBJ2-6, with 16 bases matching TRBD2. CDR1 is DFQATT, CDR2 SNEGSKA, per germline (reference sequence). This CDR3 region has 18 residues. V lost 3 bases to trimming and J lost 3 bases; unmatched junction nucleotides: 5. The CDR3 bases are TGCAGTGCTAGCGCGGGACTAGCGGGAGGGGGTGGGGCCAACGTCCTGACTTTC. Translation: CSASAGLAGGGGANVLTF.

The rearrangement uses TRBV20-1 and TRBJ2-3, with 11 bases that match TRBD2. The V segment lost 3 bases and the J segment 14 bases; nucleotides outside the gene matches: 13. Looked up from germline, CDR1 is DFQATT and CDR2 is SNEGSKA (reference sequence). The CDR3 runs to 14 residues. The CDR3, as DNA: TGCAGTGCTAGGGACCGGGGACTAGCGGCCGTGTCGTATTTT. It yields the protein CSARDRGLAAVSYF.

The chain is built from TRBV9 and TRBJ2-7; 7 nucleotides match TRBD2. Germline lookup yields CDR1 SGDLS and CDR2 YYNGEE. This CDR3 contains 15 residues. V shed 2 bases, J shed 3 bases, and the junction held 8 bases outside the gene matches. Here the CDR3 reads CASSVSGEPYYEQYF. In nucleotides, the CDR3 is TGTGCCAGCAGCGTGAGCGGGGAACCGTACTACGAGCAGTACTTC.

This clonotype was observed at least ten times. The rearrangement links TRBV12-3 or TRBV12-4 to TRBJ2-7; TRBD2 agrees at 9 bases. Trimming at V came to 6 bases and at J to 0 bases, leaving 9 bases not matched to a gene. This CDR3 spans 16 amino acids. The CDR3 reads CASSPGLAPYSYEQYF. CDR3 DNA: TGTGCCAGCAGCCCGGGACTAGCTCCCTACTCCTACGAGCAGTACTTC.

This clonotype was counted many times. The chain joins TRBV10-3 to TRBJ2-3, with D hard to call. The ends were cut back, 10 bases at V and 6 bases at J, with 11 bases in the middle. The germline CDR1 and CDR2 sequences are ENHRY and SYGVKD. The CDR3 is made up of 11 amino acids. CDR3 coding DNA: TGTGCCACGCGCCTAGGGGATACGCAGTATTTT. Encoded protein: CATRLGDTQYF.